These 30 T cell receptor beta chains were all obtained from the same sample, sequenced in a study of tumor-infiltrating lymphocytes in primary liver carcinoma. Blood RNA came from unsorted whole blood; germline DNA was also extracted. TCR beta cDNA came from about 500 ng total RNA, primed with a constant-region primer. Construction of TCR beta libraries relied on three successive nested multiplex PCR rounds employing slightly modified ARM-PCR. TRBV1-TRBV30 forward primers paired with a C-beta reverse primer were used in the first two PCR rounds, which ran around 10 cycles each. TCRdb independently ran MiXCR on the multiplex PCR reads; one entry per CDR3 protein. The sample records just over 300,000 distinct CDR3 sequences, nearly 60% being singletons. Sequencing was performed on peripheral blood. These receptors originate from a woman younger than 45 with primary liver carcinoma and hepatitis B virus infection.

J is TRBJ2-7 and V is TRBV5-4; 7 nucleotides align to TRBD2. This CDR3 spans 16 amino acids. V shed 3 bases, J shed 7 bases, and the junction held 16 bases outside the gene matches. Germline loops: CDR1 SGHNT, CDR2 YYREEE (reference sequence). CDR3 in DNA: TGTGCCAGCAGCTCCCTAGGAGTGGGAGGGCCTCGGGAGCAGTACTTC. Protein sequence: CASSSLGVGGPREQYF.

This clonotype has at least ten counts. The CDR3 is CASSQVPTDTQYF. Written as DNA, the CDR3 is TGCGCCAGCAGCCAAGTCCCCACAGATACGCAGTATTTT. The chain has TRBV4-3 and TRBJ2-3; D is undetermined. V dropped 1 base and J dropped 2 bases, with 4 bases sitting between them. Germline loops: CDR1 LGHNA, CDR2 YSLEER. The CDR3 runs 13 residues.

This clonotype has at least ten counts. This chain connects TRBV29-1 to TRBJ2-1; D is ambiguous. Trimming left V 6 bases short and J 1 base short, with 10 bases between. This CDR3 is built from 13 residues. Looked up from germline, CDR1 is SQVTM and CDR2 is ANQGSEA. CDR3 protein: CSVRSSSYNEQFF. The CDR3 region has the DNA TGCAGCGTACGCTCTTCATCCTACAATGAGCAGTTCTTC.

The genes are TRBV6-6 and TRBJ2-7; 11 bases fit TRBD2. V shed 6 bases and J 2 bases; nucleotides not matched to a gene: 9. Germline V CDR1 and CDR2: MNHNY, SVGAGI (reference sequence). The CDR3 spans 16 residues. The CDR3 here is CASRYPGLAGPYEQYF. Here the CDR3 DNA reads TGTGCCAGCAGATACCCCGGACTAGCGGGTCCCTACGAGCAGTACTTC.

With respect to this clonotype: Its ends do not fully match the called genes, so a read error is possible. CDR3 sequence: CAIISGPIVTGTQYF. DNA for the CDR3: TGTGCCATCATATCGGGACCGATAGTGACAGGTACGCAGTATTTT. The chain links TRBV7-9 to TRBJ2-3; weak D call: TRBD1 (6 bases). The CDR3 loop spans 15 amino acids. Per germline, CDR1 SEHNR and CDR2 FQNEAQ (reference sequence).

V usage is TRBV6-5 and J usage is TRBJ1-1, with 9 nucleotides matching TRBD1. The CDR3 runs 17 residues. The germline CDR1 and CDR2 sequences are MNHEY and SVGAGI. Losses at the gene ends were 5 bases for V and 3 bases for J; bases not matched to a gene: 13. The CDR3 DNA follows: TGTGCCAGCAGTAGCGGGGACAGGGAAAGTTATGACACTGAAGCTTTCTTT. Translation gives CASSSGDRESYDTEAFF.

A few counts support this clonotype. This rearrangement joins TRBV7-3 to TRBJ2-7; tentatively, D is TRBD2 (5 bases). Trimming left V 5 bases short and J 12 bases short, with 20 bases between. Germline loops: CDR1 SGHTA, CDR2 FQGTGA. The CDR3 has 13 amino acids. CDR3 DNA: TGTGCCAGCAGCCTAAAGCGAGAGGGAATGAGGTACTTC. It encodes CASSLKREGMRYF.

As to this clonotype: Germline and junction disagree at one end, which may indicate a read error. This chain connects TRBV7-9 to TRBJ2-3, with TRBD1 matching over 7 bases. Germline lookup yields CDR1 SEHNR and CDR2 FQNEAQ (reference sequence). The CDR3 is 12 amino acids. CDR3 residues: CTSGQSTDTQYF. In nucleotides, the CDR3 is TGCACCTCGGGACAGAGCACAGATACGCAGTATTTT.

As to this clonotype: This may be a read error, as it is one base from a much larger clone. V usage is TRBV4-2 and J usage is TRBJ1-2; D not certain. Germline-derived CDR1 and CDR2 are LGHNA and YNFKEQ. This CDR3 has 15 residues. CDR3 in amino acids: CASSQDLNNNYGHTF. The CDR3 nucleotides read TGTGCCAGCAGCCAAGATCTAAACAATAACTATGGCCACACCTTC.

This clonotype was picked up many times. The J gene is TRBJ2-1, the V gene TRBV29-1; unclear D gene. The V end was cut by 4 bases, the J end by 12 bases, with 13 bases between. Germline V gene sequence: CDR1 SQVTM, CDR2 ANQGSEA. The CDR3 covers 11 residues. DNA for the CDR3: TGCAGCGTTGTTGAAGCCCCGGGGCAGTTCTTC. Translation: CSVVEAPGQFF.

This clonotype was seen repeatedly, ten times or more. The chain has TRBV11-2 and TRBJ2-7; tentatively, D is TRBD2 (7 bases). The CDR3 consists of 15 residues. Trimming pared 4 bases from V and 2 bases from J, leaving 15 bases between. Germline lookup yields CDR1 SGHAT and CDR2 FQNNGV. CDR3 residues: CASSSLGGATYEQYF. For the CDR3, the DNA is TGTGCCAGCAGCTCACTGGGGGGGGCCACCTACGAGCAGTACTTC.

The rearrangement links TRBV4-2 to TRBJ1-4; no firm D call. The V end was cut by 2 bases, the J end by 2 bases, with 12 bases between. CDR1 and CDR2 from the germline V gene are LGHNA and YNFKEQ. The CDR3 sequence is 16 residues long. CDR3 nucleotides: TGTGCCAGCAGCCAAAGAGGTGGAGAGACTAATGAAAAACTGTTTTTT. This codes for CASSQRGGETNEKLFF.

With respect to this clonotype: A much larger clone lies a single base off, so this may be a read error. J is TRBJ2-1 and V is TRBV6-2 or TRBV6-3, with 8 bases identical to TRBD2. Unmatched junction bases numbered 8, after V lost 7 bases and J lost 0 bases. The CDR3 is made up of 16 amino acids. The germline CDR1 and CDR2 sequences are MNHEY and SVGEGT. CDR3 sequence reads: CASIKSGRSSYNEQFF. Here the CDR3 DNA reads TGTGCCAGCATAAAGAGCGGGAGAAGCTCCTACAATGAGCAGTTCTTC.

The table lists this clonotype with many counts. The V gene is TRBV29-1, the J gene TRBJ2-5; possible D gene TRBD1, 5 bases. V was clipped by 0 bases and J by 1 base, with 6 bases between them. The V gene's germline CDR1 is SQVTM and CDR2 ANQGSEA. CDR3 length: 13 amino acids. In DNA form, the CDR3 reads TGCAGCGTTGAAGAGGGGCTCCAAGAGACCCAGTACTTC. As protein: CSVEEGLQETQYF.

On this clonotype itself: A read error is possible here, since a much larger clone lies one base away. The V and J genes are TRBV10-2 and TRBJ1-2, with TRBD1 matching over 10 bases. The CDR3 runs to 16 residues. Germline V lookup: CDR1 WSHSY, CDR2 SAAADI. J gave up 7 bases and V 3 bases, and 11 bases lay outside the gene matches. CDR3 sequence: CASSEVFGTGASGYTF. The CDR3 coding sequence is TGCGCCAGCAGTGAAGTTTTCGGGACAGGGGCCAGTGGCTACACCTTC.

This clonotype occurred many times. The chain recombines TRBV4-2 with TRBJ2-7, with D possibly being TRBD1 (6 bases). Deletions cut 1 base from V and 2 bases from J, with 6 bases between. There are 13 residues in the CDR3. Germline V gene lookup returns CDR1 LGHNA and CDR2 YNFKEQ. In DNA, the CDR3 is TGTGCCAGCAGCCAAGGGGACACCTACGAGCAGTACTTC. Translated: CASSQGDTYEQYF.

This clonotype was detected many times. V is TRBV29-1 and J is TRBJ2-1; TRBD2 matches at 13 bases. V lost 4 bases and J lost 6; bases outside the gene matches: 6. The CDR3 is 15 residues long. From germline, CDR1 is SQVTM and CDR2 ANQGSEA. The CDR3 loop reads CSVARLAGGLNEQFF. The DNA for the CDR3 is TGCAGCGTTGCGAGACTAGCGGGAGGTCTCAATGAGCAGTTCTTC.

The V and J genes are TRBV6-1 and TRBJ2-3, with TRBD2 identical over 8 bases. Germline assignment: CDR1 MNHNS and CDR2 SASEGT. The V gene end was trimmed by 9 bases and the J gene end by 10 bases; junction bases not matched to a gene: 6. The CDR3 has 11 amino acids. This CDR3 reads CASSLRGAQYF. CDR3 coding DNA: TGTGCCAGTAGTCTGCGGGGGGCGCAGTATTTT.

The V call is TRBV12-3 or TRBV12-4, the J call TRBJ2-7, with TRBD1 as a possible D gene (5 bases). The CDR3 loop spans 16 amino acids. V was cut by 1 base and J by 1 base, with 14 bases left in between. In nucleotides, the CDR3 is TGTGCCAGCAGTTTAGGGCAGGGTATTGTATCCTACGAGCAGTACTTC. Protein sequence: CASSLGQGIVSYEQYF.

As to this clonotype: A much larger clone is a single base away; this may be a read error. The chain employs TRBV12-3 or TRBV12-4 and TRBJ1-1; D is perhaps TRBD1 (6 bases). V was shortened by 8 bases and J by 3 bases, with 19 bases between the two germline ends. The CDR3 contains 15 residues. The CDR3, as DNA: TGTGCCAGCCGTAAGGGGGGCAGTCAGTACACTGAAGCTTTCTTT. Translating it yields CASRKGGSQYTEAFF.

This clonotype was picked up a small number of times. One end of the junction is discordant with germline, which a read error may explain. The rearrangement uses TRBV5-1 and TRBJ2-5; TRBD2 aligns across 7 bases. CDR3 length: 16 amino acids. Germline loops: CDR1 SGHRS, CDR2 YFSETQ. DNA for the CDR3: TGCGCCAGCAGGTTGGGTGCGGGAGCGCTGTTAGAGACCCAGTACTTC. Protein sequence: CASRLGAGALLETQYF.

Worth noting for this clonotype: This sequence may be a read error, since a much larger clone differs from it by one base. The CDR3 DNA reads as TGTGTCAGCAGTTACAGGGCGGGAAGGGCAGATACGCAGTATTTT. Protein sequence: CVSSYRAGRADTQYF. This chain uses TRBV6-5 with TRBJ2-3, with D perhaps assigned TRBD1 or TRBD2 (6 bases each). Germline V lookup: CDR1 MNHEY, CDR2 SVGAGI. This CDR3 is built from 15 residues.

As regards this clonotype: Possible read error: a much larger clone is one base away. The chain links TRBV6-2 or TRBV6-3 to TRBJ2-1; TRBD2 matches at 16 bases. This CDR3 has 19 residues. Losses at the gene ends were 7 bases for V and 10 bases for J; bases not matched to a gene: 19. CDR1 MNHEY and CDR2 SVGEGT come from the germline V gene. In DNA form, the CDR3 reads TGTGCCAGCACTCCCCAGCCGGGACTAGCGGGAGGGCCACTATGGGAGCAGTTCTTC. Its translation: CASTPQPGLAGGPLWEQFF.

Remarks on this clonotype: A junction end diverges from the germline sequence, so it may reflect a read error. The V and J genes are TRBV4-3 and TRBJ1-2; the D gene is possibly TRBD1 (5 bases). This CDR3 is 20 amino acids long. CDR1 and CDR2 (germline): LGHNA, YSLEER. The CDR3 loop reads CATSQEPPVNRFLANYGYTF. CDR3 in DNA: TGCGCCACCAGCCAAGAGCCCCCCGTCAACAGGTTCCTAGCTAACTATGGCTACACCTTC.

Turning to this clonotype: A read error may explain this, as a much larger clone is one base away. The CDR3 loop is CASSSMNEQSF. Written as DNA, the CDR3 is TGTGCCAGCAGTTCCATGAATGAGCAGTCCTTC. This sequence joins TRBV12-3 or TRBV12-4 and TRBJ2-1; D unclear. The CDR3 sequence is 11 residues long.

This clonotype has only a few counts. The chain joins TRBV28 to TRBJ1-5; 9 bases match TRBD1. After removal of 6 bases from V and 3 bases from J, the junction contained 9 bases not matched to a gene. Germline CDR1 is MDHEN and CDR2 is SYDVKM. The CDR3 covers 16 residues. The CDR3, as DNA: TGTGCCAGCAGACCAGAGGGACAGGGAGACAATCAGCCCCAGCATTTT. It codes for CASRPEGQGDNQPQHF.

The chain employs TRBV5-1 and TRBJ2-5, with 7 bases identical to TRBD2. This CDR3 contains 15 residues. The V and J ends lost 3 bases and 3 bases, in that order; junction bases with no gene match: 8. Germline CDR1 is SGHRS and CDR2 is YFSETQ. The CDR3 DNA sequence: TGCGCCAGCAGCTACGGGGGGACTTCGAAAGAGACCCAGTACTTC. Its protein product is CASSYGGTSKETQYF.

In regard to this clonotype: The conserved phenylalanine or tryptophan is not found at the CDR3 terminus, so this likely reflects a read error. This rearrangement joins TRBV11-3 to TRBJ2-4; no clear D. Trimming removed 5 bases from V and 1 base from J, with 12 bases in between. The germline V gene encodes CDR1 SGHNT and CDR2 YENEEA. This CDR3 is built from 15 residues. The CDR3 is CASSPGFPAKNIQYL. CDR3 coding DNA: TGTGCCAGCAGCCCCGGTTTCCCGGCCAAAAACATTCAGTACCTC.

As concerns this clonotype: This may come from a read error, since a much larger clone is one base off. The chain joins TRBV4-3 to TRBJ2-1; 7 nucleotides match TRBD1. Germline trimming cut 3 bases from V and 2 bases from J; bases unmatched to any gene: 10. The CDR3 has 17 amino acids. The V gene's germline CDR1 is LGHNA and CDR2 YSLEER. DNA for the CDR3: TGCGCCAGCAGCCAGTCTAGTGACAGGGAAACCTACAATGAGCAGTTCTTC. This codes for CASSQSSDRETYNEQFF.

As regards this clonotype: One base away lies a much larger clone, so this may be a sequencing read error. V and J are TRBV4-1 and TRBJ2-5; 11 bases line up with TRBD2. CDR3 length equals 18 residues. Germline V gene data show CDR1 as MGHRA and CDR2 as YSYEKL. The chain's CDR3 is CASSPAPLLAGEKETQCF. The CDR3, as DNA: TGCGCCAGCAGCCCTGCGCCACTACTAGCGGGAGAAAAAGAGACCCAGTGCTTC.